This T cell receptor (beta chain) was recorded in a study of blood T cell repertoires in COVID-19. For the study at large: The cDNA or gDNA used as material had been derived from T cells, B-cell-depleted T cells, or PBMCs.

Source study methods: Cell counts per sample came from amplifying reference gene primers. The data were produced by immunoSEQ multiplex PCR, yet TCRdb's version contains in-frame clones alone and is incomplete. D and trimming come from the DNA, and the V and J calls and clone size come from that table. The table includes some 87,000 clones, 85% detected once. Germline loops: CDR1 LGHDT, CDR2 YNNKEL (reference sequence). This CDR3 spans 17 amino acids. J lost 7 bases, V lost 0 bases, and 8 bases had no gene match. The chain recombines TRBV3-1 (or the pseudogene TRBV3-2) with TRBJ1-6, with TRBD1 matching 8 bases. Sequences were obtained from peripheral blood. This TCR was sampled from a woman in her 70s with active or convalescent COVID-19. The CDR3 reads CASSQERSRQGNSPLHF. The CDR3 DNA reads as TGTGCCAGCAGCCAAGAGAGGTCTCGACAGGGGAATTCACCCCTCCACTTT.